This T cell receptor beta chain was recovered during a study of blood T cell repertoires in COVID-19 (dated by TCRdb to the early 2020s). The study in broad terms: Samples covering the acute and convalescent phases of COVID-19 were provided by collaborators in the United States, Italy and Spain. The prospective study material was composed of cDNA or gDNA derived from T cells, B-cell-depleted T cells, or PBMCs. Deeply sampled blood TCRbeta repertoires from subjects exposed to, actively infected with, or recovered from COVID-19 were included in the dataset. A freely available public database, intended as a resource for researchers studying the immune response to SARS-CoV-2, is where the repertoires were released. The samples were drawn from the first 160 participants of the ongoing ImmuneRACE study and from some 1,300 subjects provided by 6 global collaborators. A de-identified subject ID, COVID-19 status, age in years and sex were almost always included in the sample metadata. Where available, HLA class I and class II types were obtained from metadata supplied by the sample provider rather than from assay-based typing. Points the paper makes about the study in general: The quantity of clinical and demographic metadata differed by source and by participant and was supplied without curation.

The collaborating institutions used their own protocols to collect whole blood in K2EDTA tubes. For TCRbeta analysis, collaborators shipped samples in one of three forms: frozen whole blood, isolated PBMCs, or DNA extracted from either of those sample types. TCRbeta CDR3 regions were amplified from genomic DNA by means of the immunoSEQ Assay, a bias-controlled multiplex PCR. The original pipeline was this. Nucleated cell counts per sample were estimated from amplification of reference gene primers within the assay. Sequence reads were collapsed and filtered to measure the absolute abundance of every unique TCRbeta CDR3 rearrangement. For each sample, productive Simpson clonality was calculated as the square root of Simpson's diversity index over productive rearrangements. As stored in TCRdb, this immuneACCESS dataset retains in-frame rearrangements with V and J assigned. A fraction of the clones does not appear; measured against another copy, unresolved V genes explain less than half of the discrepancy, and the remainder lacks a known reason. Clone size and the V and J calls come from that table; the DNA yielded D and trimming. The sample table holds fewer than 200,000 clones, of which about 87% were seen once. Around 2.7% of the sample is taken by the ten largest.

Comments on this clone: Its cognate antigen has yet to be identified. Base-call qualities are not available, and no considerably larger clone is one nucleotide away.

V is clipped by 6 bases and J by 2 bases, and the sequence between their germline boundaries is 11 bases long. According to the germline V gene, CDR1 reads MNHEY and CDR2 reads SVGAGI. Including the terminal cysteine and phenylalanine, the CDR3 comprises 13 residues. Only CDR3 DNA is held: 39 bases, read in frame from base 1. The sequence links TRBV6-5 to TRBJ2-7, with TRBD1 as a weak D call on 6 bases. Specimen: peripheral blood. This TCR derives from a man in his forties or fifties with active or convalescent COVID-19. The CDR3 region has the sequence CASRRTATYEQYF. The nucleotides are TGTGCCAGCAGGAGGACAGCTACCTACGAGCAGTACTTC.